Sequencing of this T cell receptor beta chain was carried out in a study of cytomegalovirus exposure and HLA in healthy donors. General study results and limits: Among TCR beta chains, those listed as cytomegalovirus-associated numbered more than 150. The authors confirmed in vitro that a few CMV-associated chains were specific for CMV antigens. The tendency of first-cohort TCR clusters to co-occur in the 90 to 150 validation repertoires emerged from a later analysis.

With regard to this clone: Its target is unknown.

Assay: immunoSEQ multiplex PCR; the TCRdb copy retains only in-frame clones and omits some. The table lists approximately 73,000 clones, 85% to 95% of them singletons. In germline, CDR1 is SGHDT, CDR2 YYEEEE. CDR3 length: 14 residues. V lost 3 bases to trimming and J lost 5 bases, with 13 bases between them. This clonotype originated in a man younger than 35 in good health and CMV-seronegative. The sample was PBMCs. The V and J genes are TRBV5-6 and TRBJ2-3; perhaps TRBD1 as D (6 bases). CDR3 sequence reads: CASSSYEGVDTQYF. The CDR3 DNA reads TGTGCCAGCAGCTCGTACGAGGGGGTAGATACGCAGTATTTT.